This paragraph covers one T cell receptor (beta chain) sequence. Sequenced by immunoSEQ multiplex PCR; TCRdb stores in-frame clones only, minus some. The repertoire holds 850,000 to 1,100,000 clones, 60% to 85% seen once, with roughly 0.9% in the top ten. The sample belongs to a study of shared clonotypes between healthy human individuals. The germline gives CDR1 SGHVS, CDR2 FQNEAQ. V lost 0 bases and J 1 base, leaving 7 bases between the germline ends. The CDR3 is 14 residues long. This chain joins TRBV7-8 and TRBJ2-7; D uncertain. The TCR comes from a man aged 18 to 29 in good health. Some clones in this sample may be carry-over from other donors' samples. Sequenced: memory CD4+ T cells from PBMCs. The subset denotes: CD45RA-negative fraction. The CDR3 loop reads CASSLARRSYEQYF. CDR3 DNA sequence: TGTGCCAGCAGCTTAGCAAGGCGGTCCTACGAGCAGTACTTC.